The clone carrying this TCR beta chain was picked up one time. Its antigen is undetermined. A much larger clone lies a single base off, so this may be a read error. The CDR3 end shows no conserved phenylalanine or tryptophan, and so a read error is likely. Whole-study findings and limits: In terms of TCR gene usage, tumor memory CD4+ T cells clustered together with blood and lymph node memory CD4+ cells, as well as with lymph node naive CD4+ cells. Tumor Tregs overlapped most with tumor, then blood, naive CD4+ cells.

The germline V gene has CDR1 DFQATT and CDR2 SNEGSKA (reference sequence). This CDR3 has 16 amino acids. V shed 0 bases and J 7 bases; nucleotides not matched to a gene: 11. Constant-region reverse primers amplified full-length variable regions, followed by semi-nested Nested Universal Primer A PCR. TCRdb passed the 5' RACE reads through MiXCR, listing each CDR3 protein once. The data hold tens of thousands of distinct CDR3 sequences, with around 26% observed a single time. Sequencing was performed on naive CD4+ T cells sorted from blood. Subset noted: naive CD4+ T cells, CD4+CD45RA+CD25-. The chain joins TRBV20-1 to TRBJ2-1, with TRBD2 identical over 8 bases. This receptor was taken from a female donor with breast cancer. For the CDR3, the DNA is TGCAGTGCTAGAGATCATTACGGGAGGGCTGAGAATGAGCAGTTCCTC. Translated, it gives CSARDHYGRAENEQFL.